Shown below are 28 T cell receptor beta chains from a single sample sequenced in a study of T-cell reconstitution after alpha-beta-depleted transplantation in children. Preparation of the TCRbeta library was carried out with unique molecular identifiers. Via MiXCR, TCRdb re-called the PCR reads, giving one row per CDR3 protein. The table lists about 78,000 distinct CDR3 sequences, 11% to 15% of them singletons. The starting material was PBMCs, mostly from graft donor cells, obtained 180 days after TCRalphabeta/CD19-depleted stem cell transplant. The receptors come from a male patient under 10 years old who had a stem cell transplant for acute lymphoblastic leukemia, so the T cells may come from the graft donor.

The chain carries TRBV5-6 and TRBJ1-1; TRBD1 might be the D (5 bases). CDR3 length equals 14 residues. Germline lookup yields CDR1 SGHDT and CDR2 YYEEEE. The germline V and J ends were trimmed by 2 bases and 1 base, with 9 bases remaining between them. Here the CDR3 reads CASSFPGENTEAFF. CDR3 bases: TGTGCCAGCAGCTTCCCGGGGGAGAACACTGAAGCTTTCTTT. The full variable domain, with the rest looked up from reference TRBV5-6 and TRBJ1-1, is DAGVTQSPTHLIKTRGQQVTLRCSPKSGHDTVSWYQQALGQGPQFIFQYYEEEERQRGNFPDRFSGHQFPNYSSELNVNALLLGDSALYLCASSFPGENTEAFFGQGTRLTVV.

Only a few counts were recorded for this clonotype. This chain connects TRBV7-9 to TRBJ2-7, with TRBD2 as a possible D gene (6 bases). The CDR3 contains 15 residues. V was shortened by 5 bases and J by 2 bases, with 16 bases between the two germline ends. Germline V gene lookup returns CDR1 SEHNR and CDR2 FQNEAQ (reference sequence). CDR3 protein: CASSLRRDFAYEQYF. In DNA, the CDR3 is TGTGCCAGCAGCCTTAGGAGGGACTTTGCCTACGAGCAGTACTTC. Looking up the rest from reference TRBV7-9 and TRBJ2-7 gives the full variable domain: DTGVSQNPRHKITKRGQNVTFRCDPISEHNRLYWYRQTLGQGPEFLTYFQNEAQLEKSRLLSDRFSAERPKGSFSTLEIQRTEQGDSAMYLCASSLRRDFAYEQYFGPGTRLTVT.

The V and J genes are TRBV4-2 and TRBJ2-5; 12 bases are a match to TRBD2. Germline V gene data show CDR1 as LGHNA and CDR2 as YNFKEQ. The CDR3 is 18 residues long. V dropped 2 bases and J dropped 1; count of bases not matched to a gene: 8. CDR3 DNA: TGTGCCAGCAGCCAACGAGGACTAGCGGGGCTCCTCCAAGAGACCCAGTACTTC. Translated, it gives CASSQRGLAGLLQETQYF.

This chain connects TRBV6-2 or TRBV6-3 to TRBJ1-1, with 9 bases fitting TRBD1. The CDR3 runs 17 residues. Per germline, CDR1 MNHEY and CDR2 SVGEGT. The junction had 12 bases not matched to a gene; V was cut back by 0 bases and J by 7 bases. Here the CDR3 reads CASSYSGARGTGREAFF. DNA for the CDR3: TGTGCCAGCAGTTACTCGGGTGCTCGAGGGACAGGGCGTGAAGCTTTCTTT.

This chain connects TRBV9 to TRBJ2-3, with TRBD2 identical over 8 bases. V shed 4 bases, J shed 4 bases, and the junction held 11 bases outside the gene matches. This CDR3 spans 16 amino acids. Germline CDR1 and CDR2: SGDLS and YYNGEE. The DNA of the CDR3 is TGTGCCAGCAGCCCGCCAGGCGGGAGGCCCGCAGATACGCAGTATTTT. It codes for CASSPPGGRPADTQYF.

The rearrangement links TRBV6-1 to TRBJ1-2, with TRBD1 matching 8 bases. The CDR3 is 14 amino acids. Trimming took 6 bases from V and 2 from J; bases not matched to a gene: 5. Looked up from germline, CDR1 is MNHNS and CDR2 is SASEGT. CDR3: CASRTGTGNYGYTF. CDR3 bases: TGTGCCAGCAGGACCGGGACAGGAAACTATGGCTACACCTTC.

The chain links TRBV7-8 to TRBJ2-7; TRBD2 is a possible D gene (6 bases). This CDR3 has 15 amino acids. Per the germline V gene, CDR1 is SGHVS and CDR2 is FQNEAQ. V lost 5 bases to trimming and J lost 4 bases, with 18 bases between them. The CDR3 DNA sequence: TGTGCCAGCAGCGCCATGGAGGGCCAGGGTTACGAGCAGTACTTC. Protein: CASSAMEGQGYEQYF.

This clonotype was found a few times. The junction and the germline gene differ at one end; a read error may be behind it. This CDR3 reads CASISNRDTEAFF. CDR3 sequence (DNA): TGTGCCAGTATATCTAACCGGGACACCGAAGCTTTCTTT. V is TRBV19 and J is TRBJ1-1, with D possibly TRBD1 on 6 matching bases. The CDR3 totals 13 residues. Germline V gene data show CDR1 as LNHDA and CDR2 as SQIVND (reference sequence).

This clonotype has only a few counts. The CDR3 sequence: CAISESGTSSYEQYF. In DNA, the CDR3 is TGTGCCATCAGTGAGTCAGGGACTAGCTCCTACGAGCAGTACTTC. The genes are TRBV10-3 and TRBJ2-7, with 8 bases identical to TRBD2. J lost 0 bases, V lost 0 bases, and 1 base had no gene match. Germline CDR1 ENHRY, CDR2 SYGVKD. This CDR3 has 15 residues.

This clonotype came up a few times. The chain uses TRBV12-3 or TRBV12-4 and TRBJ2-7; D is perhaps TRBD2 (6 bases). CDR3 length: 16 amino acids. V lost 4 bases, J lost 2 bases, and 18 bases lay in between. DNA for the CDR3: TGTGCCAGCAGTTCGGGTCGGACTAAGCGGACCTACGAGCAGTACTTC. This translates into CASSSGRTKRTYEQYF.

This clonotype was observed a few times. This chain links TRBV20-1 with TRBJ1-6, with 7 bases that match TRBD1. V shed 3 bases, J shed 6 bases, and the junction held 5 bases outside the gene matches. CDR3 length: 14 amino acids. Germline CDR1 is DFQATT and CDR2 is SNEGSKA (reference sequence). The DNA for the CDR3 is TGCAGTGCTAGTTGGGACAGTATTAATTCACCCCTCCACTTT. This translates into CSASWDSINSPLHF.

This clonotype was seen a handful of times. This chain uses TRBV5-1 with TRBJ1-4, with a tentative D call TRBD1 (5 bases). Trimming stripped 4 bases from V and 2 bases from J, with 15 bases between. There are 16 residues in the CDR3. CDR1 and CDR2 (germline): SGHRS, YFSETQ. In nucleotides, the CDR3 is TGCGCCAGCAGCCTTACGGCCCGGGGCACTAATGAAAAACTGTTTTTT. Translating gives CASSLTARGTNEKLFF.

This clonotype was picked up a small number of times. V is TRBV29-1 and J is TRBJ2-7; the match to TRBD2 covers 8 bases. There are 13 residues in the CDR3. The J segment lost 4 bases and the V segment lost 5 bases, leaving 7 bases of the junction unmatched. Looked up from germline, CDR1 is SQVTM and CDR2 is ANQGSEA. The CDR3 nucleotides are TGCAGCGTTCCCTCGCGGGGGGCTTACGAGCAGTACTTC. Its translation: CSVPSRGAYEQYF.

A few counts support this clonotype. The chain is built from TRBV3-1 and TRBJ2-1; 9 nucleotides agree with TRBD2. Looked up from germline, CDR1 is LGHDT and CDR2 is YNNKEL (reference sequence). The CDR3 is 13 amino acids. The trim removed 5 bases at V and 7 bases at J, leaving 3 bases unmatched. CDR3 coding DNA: TGTGCCAGCAGCAATAGCGGGAGTAATGAGCAGTTCTTC. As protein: CASSNSGSNEQFF.

As DNA, the CDR3 is TGTGCCAGCAGTAGGGCTTACGAGCAGTACTTC. It encodes CASSRAYEQYF. The chain joins TRBV28 to TRBJ2-7, with unresolved D. Trimming shortened V by 5 bases and J by 4 bases, and 6 bases separated the two germline ends. The germline V gene has CDR1 MDHEN and CDR2 SYDVKM. This CDR3 has 11 residues. Full variable domain (missing parts from reference TRBV28 and TRBJ2-7): DVKVTQSSRYLVKRTGEKVFLECVQDMDHENMFWYRQDPGLGLRLIYFSYDVKMKEKGDIPEGYSVSREKKERFSLILESASTNQTSMYLCASSRAYEQYFGPGTRLTVT.

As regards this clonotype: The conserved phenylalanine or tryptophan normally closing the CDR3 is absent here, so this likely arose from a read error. The CDR3 region has the DNA TGTGCCACCAGTGCAGCAAGCGAGCAGTACTCC. This codes for CATSAASEQYS. The chain has TRBV27 and TRBJ2-7, with D hard to call. The CDR3 consists of 11 residues. Looked up from germline, CDR1 is MNHEY and CDR2 is SMNVEV (reference sequence).

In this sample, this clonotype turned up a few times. This CDR3 reads CASSLLLPGTGNEQFF. CDR3 in DNA: TGTGCCAGCAGTTTACTACTACCCGGGACTGGCAATGAGCAGTTCTTC. V and J are TRBV27 and TRBJ2-1, with D perhaps matching TRBD2 (6 bases). The CDR3 is 16 residues long. V shed 2 bases and J shed 6 bases, with 17 bases lying between them. CDR1 MNHEY and CDR2 SMNVEV come from the germline V gene (reference sequence).

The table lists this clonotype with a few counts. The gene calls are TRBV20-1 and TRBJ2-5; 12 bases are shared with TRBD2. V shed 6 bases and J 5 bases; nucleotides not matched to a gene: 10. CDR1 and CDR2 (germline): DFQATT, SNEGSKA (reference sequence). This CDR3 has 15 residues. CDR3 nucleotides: TGCAGTGCCATATCTAGCGGGGGGGCGGGTGAGACCCAGTACTTC. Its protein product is CSAISSGGAGETQYF.

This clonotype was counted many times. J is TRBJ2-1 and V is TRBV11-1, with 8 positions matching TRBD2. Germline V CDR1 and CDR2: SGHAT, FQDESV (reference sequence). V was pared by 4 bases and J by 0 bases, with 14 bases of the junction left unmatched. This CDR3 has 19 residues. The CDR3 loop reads CASSSGWSGGLSSYNEQFF. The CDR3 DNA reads TGTGCCAGCAGCTCTGGTTGGAGCGGGGGCCTTAGCTCCTACAATGAGCAGTTCTTC.

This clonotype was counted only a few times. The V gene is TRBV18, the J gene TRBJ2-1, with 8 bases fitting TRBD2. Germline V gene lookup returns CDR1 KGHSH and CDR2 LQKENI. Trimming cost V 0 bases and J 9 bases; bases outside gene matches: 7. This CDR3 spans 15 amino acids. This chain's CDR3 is CASSPPFSGMGEQFF. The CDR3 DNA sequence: TGTGCCAGCTCACCACCGTTTAGCGGGATGGGTGAGCAGTTCTTC.

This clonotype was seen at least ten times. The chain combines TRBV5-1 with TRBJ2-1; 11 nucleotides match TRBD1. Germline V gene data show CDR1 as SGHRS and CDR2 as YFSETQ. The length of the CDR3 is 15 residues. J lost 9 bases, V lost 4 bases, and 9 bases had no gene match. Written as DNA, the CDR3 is TGCGCCAGCAGCGTCCGGGACAGGGGGAAGGGTGAGCAGTTCTTC. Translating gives CASSVRDRGKGEQFF.

The CDR3, as DNA: TGTGCCAGCACCTCGTCATGGGAGGGTCAGCCCCAGCATTTT. Protein sequence: CASTSSWEGQPQHF. The chain has TRBV6-1 and TRBJ1-5; D remains ambiguous. Per germline, CDR1 MNHNS and CDR2 SASEGT. CDR3 length: 14 residues. The V and J ends lost 7 bases and 6 bases respectively, with 16 bases between them.

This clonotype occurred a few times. CDR3 in amino acids: CASSLSGTPSSYEQYF. In nucleotides, the CDR3 is TGTGCCAGCAGTTTATCAGGGACACCGAGCTCCTACGAGCAGTACTTC. The rearrangement uses TRBV27 and TRBJ2-7; D is perhaps TRBD1 (6 bases). CDR1 MNHEY and CDR2 SMNVEV come from the germline V gene (reference sequence). The CDR3 covers 16 residues. V dropped 0 bases and J dropped 0 bases, with 12 bases sitting between them.

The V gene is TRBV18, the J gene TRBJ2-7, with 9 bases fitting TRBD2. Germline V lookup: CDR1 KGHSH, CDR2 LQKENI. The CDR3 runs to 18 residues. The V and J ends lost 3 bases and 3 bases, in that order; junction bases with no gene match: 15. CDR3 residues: CASSPRLAAFSLYYEQYF. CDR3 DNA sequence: TGTGCCAGCTCACCCCGACTAGCGGCGTTTTCGCTCTACTACGAGCAGTACTTC.

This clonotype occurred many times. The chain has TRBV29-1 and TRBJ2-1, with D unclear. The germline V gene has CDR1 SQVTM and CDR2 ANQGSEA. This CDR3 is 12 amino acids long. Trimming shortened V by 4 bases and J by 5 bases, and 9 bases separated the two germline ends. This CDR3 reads CSVGSVHNEQFF. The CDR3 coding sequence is TGCAGCGTTGGGAGTGTCCACAATGAGCAGTTCTTC.

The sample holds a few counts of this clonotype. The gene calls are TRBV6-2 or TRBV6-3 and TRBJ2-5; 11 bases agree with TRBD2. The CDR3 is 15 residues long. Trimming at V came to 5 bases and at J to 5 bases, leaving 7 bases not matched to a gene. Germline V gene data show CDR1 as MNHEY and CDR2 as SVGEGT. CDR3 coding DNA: TGTGCCAGCAGTACCTGGCTAGCGGGAGGTGAGACCCAGTACTTC. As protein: CASSTWLAGGETQYF.

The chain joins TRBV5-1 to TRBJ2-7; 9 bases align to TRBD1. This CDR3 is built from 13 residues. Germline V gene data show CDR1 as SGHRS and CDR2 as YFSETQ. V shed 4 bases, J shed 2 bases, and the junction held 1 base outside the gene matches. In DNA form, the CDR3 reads TGCGCCAGCAGCCGACAGGGGGCCTACGAGCAGTACTTC. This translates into CASSRQGAYEQYF.

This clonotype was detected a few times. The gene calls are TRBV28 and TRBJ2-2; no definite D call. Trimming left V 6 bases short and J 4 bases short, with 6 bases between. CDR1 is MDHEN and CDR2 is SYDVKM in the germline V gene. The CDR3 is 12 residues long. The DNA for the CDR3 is TGTGCCAGCAGCCCTAGCACCGGGGAGCTGTTTTTT. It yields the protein CASSPSTGELFF. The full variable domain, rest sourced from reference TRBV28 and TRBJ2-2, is DVKVTQSSRYLVKRTGEKVFLECVQDMDHENMFWYRQDPGLGLRLIYFSYDVKMKEKGDIPEGYSVSREKKERFSLILESASTNQTSMYLCASSPSTGELFFGEGSRLTVL.